These T cell receptor beta chains were read from a single sample in a study of shared clonotypes between healthy human individuals. Generated by immunoSEQ multiplex PCR, the TCRdb table keeps only in-frame clones and is missing some. Here the sample spans 900,000 to 1,200,000 clones, about four fifths being singletons. Sequenced input: memory CD4+ T cells from PBMCs. These receptors came from a man younger than 30 in good health. Some clones in this sample may be carry-over from other donors' samples. The CDR3 runs from the conserved cysteine through the conserved F or W. D genes are given only for firm matches. Size values are once, few and many counts, or a class for expanded clones, and some rows have none.

V	J	size	D	DNA	CDR3
TRBV27	TRBJ2-7	-	-	TGTGCCAGCAGGGGAAGCGGACGATCGTCTCGCGAGCAGTACTTC	CASRGSGRSSREQYF
TRBV19	TRBJ2-1	-	TRBD1	TGTGCCAGTAGTATTTTGGACAGGGATGAGCAGTTCTTC	CASSILDRDEQFF
TRBV11-2	TRBJ2-2	-	-	TGTGCCAGCAGCTTAGTACGAGGGGCCGGAACCGGGGAGCTGTTTTTT	CASSLVRGAGTGELFF
TRBV7-3	TRBJ1-5	-	-	TGTGCCAGCAGCTTAGGCAGGTATCAGCCCCAGCATTTT	CASSLGRYQPQHF
TRBV11-2	TRBJ1-2	-	-	TGTGCCAGCAGCTTGGAAGAGGTACAGGCCCTAGGTGGCTACACCTTC	CASSLEEVQALGGYTF
TRBV28	TRBJ2-1	-	-	TGTGCCAGCAGTCCCGAGAGTTGGTCCTACAATGAGCAGTTCTTC	CASSPESWSYNEQFF
TRBV15	TRBJ2-2	-	-	TGTGCCACCAGCAGAGTACCCGGGGAGCTGTTTTTT	CATSRVPGELFF
TRBV4-1	TRBJ2-6	-	-	TGCGCCAGCAGCCAAGGTTTAGCAGGGCCCGGGGCCAACGTCCTGACTTTC	CASSQGLAGPGANVLTF
TRBV19	TRBJ2-1	-	-	TGTGCCACAGAACACAGGTACAATGAGCAGTTCTTC	CATEHRYNEQFF
TRBV28	TRBJ2-1	-	TRBD1	TGTGCCAGCAGTTTAGCCGGGACAGGGTACAATGAGCAGTTCTTC	CASSLAGTGYNEQFF
TRBV5-1	TRBJ2-6	-	-	TGCGCCAGCTCCTGGGGGTCCGGGGCCAACGTCCTGACTTTC	CASSWGSGANVLTF
TRBV10-1	TRBJ1-1	-	-	TGCGCCAGCAGTGGCAATAAGCGGCCCTTCACTGAAGCTTTCTTT	CASSGNKRPFTEAFF
TRBV7-9	TRBJ2-1	-	TRBD2	TGTGCCAGCAGCTTCGCTAGCGGGGGGACCCTATTCAATGAGCAGTTCTTC	CASSFASGGTLFNEQFF
TRBV5-1	TRBJ1-1	once	-	TGCGCCAGCAGCTTGGGGGGACCGCGAAACACTGAAGCTTTCTTT	CASSLGGPRNTEAFF
TRBV30	TRBJ2-7	-	-	TGTGCCTGGAGTGTAGACAGAAGTTTCGTAGGTCTAGAGCAGTACTTC	CAWSVDRSFVGLEQYF
TRBV19	TRBJ2-7	-	TRBD1	TGTGCCAGTAGTATCCAGACAGGGCCTCTCTACGAGCAGTACTTC	CASSIQTGPLYEQYF
TRBV5-4	TRBJ2-1	many	TRBD2	TGTGCCAGCAGCTTTTCGGGACTAGCTTACAATGAGCAGTTCTTC	CASSFSGLAYNEQFF
TRBV6-1	TRBJ1-2	-	TRBD1	TGTGCCAGCACTATGGCGTTTGGGACAGGTGGCTACACCTTC	CASTMAFGTGGYTF
TRBV30	TRBJ2-1	-	-	TGTGCCTGGAGTTTCCCGGGGGCGGGATACAATGAGCAGTTCTTC	CAWSFPGAGYNEQFF
TRBV4-1	TRBJ1-2	-	-	TGCGCCAGCAGCCAAGATGGGGGCGTACCATCCTATGGCTACACCTTC	CASSQDGGVPSYGYTF